The clone carrying this T cell receptor (beta chain) appeared many times. The data belong to a study of regulatory T cells in long-lasting Graves disease. Whole-study context: Patients newly diagnosed with Graves' had been on antithyroid drugs for under 3 months.

Arm-PCR of CDR3 regions and iRepertoire HTBI primers were used to build TCR beta libraries. Via MiXCR, TCRdb re-called the multiplex PCR reads, giving one row per CDR3 protein. In the table there are some 370,000 distinct CDR3 sequences, about an eighth of which are singletons. The CDR3 totals 13 residues. V lost 1 base and J lost 14, with 15 bases in between. The germline CDR1 and CDR2 sequences are SGHDN and FVKESK. Time point defined: newly diagnosed GD, antithyroid drugs for less than 3 months. PBMC RNA served as the TCR library source. The data were also submitted as part of a second study, on T cells in Graves' hyperthyroidism and ophthalmopathy. As that report states: Newly diagnosed hyperthyroidism patients aged 18 to 65 years had disease lasting under 2 months. The HTBI primer set served for first-round RT-PCR of the TCR CDR3. Researchers found most expanded thyroid clonotypes above 0.001 in blood as well.

The TCR originated in a woman under 30 with Graves disease. V usage is TRBV14 and J usage is TRBJ2-1; D is undetermined. Source: peripheral blood mononuclear cells (PBMCs), taken at new diagnosis, from a patient treated with antithyroid drugs. The DNA of the CDR3 is TGTGCCAGCAGCCAAGTTAGAGGACGGTTAGAGTTCTTC. It yields the protein CASSQVRGRLEFF.